This TCR beta chain originates from a study of CD8 T cells in ankylosing spondylitis. CDR3 length: 13 residues. V was trimmed by 4 bases and J by 5 bases, leaving 14 bases between them. CDR1 and CDR2 from the germline V gene are SQVTM and ANQGSEA. TCRdb redid the calling of the 5' RACE reads with MiXCR, one entry per CDR3 protein. In the table there are about 240,000 distinct CDR3 sequences, around a tenth of which are singletons. This clonotype was found many times. The genes are TRBV29-1 and TRBJ1-1; D is uncertain. This receptor was taken from a male donor with ankylosing spondylitis or in good health (not recorded which). The sample taken for sequencing was blood, either unsorted or a sorted T cell fraction (not recorded which). CDR3 loop: CSVVEGTRTEAFF. The DNA for the CDR3 is TGCAGCGTTGTAGAGGGAACGAGGACTGAAGCTTTCTTT.